Listed below are T cell receptor beta chains from one sample, sequenced in a study of shared clonotypes between healthy human individuals. Here immunoSEQ multiplex PCR was the method, and the copy in TCRdb shows in-frame clones only, minus some. The sample consists of around 1,000,000 clones, roughly 77% of them appearing once. Material: memory CD4+ T cells from PBMCs. Source of these receptors: a man younger than 30 in good health. Some clones in this sample may be carry-over from other donors' samples. The CDR3 runs from the conserved cysteine through the conserved F or W. Fields, in order: D gene, J gene, clone size, V gene, CDR3 DNA, CDR3 protein. D genes are given only for firm matches. Size is omitted from some rows. Given values are once, few, many or a class for expanded clones.

d_gene: .; j_gene: TRBJ2-7; abundance: .; v_gene: TRBV7-3; CDR3nt: TGTGCCAGCAGCTTAACCCAAACCTACGAGCAGTACTTC; CDR3aa: CASSLTQTYEQYF
d_gene: TRBD1; j_gene: TRBJ2-7; abundance: .; v_gene: TRBV7-2; CDR3nt: TGTGCCAGCAGCTTAGCGGGCGGGACAGGGAATTACGAGCAGTACTTC; CDR3aa: CASSLAGGTGNYEQYF
d_gene: .; j_gene: TRBJ2-5; abundance: .; v_gene: TRBV11-3; CDR3nt: TGTGCCAGCAGCTTGGAGGGTGGAGAGACCCAGTACTTC; CDR3aa: CASSLEGGETQYF
d_gene: TRBD1; j_gene: TRBJ1-6; abundance: .; v_gene: TRBV28; CDR3nt: TGTGCCAGCATAGGGGACAGGGATAATTCACCCCTCCACTTT; CDR3aa: CASIGDRDNSPLHF
d_gene: .; j_gene: TRBJ2-7; abundance: .; v_gene: TRBV18; CDR3nt: TGTGCCAGCTCACCTCAACGGAACTCCTACGAGCAGTACTTC; CDR3aa: CASSPQRNSYEQYF
d_gene: .; j_gene: TRBJ2-5; abundance: .; v_gene: TRBV30; CDR3nt: TGTGCCTGGAGTGCAGGGTTACCCCAAGAGACCCAGTACTTC; CDR3aa: CAWSAGLPQETQYF
d_gene: .; j_gene: TRBJ2-5; abundance: .; v_gene: TRBV15; CDR3nt: TGTGCCACCAGCCGCCGGAACCCAGGAAAAGAGACCCAGTACTTC; CDR3aa: CATSRRNPGKETQYF
d_gene: .; j_gene: TRBJ2-5; abundance: once; v_gene: TRBV4-2; CDR3nt: TGTGCCAGCAGCCAAGAAGTAGCGCGGGACCAAGAGACCCAGTACTTC; CDR3aa: CASSQEVARDQETQYF
d_gene: .; j_gene: TRBJ2-7; abundance: .; v_gene: TRBV27; CDR3nt: TGTGCCAGCAGAGCAGCCGGGCGATACTACGAGCAGTACTTC; CDR3aa: CASRAAGRYYEQYF
d_gene: TRBD1; j_gene: TRBJ2-7; abundance: .; v_gene: TRBV10-3; CDR3nt: TGTGCCATCACGGACAGGGCTCACGAGCAGTACTTC; CDR3aa: CAITDRAHEQYF
d_gene: TRBD1; j_gene: TRBJ1-3; abundance: .; v_gene: TRBV4-1; CDR3nt: TGCGCCAGCAGCCAAGTTCGAGGACAGGGGGCGAGAAACACCATATATTTT; CDR3aa: CASSQVRGQGARNTIYF
d_gene: TRBD2; j_gene: TRBJ2-3; abundance: .; v_gene: TRBV6-5; CDR3nt: TGTGCCAGCGGGTCTAGCGGGAGAACAGATACGCAGTATTTT; CDR3aa: CASGSSGRTDTQYF
d_gene: .; j_gene: TRBJ2-3; abundance: .; v_gene: TRBV2; CDR3nt: TGTGCCAGCAGTGTAGGGGTAACAAACACAGATACGCAGTATTTT; CDR3aa: CASSVGVTNTDTQYF
d_gene: .; j_gene: TRBJ1-4; abundance: .; v_gene: TRBV7-9; CDR3nt: TGTGCCAGCACCCCCAGAGTAGGGACTGAACTGTTTTTT; CDR3aa: CASTPRVGTELFF
d_gene: .; j_gene: TRBJ1-1; abundance: .; v_gene: TRBV11-2; CDR3nt: TGTGCCAGCAGCCCCCGGAGGGGAGCAGCTTTCTTT; CDR3aa: CASSPRRGAAFF
d_gene: .; j_gene: TRBJ2-2; abundance: .; v_gene: TRBV5-1; CDR3nt: TGCGCCAGCAGCCTTCAGACCGGGGAGCTGTTTTTT; CDR3aa: CASSLQTGELFF
d_gene: .; j_gene: TRBJ1-2; abundance: many; v_gene: TRBV10-3; CDR3nt: TGTGCCATCAGTGAGTCTTTTAGGACGGTCTATGGCTACACCTTC; CDR3aa: CAISESFRTVYGYTF
d_gene: .; j_gene: TRBJ2-2; abundance: .; v_gene: TRBV2; CDR3nt: TGTGCCAGCACCCGACTAGGTTTCACCGGGGAGCTGTTTTTT; CDR3aa: CASTRLGFTGELFF
d_gene: TRBD1; j_gene: TRBJ2-2; abundance: .; v_gene: TRBV25-1; CDR3nt: TGTGCCAGCAGTGAATTCGACAGGGGAATCGGGGAGCTGTTTTTT; CDR3aa: CASSEFDRGIGELFF
d_gene: TRBD1; j_gene: TRBJ2-5; abundance: .; v_gene: TRBV6-5; CDR3nt: TGTGCCAGCAGTCGCGGGACAGGGCCACAAGAGACCCAGTACTTC; CDR3aa: CASSRGTGPQETQYF
d_gene: TRBD1; j_gene: TRBJ1-2; abundance: .; v_gene: TRBV27; CDR3nt: TGTGCCAGCAGTCCGCGACAGGGGGTCCCCTATGGCTACACCTTC; CDR3aa: CASSPRQGVPYGYTF
d_gene: TRBD1; j_gene: TRBJ2-1; abundance: once; v_gene: TRBV7-3; CDR3nt: TGTGCCAGCAGCTTAACGGACAGGGGTTACAATGAGCAGTTCTTC; CDR3aa: CASSLTDRGYNEQFF
d_gene: .; j_gene: TRBJ2-5; abundance: .; v_gene: TRBV5-4; CDR3nt: TGTGCCAGCAGCTCAATCCGACAAGAGACCCAGTACTTC; CDR3aa: CASSSIRQETQYF
d_gene: TRBD1; j_gene: TRBJ1-5; abundance: .; v_gene: TRBV19; CDR3nt: TGTGCCAGTAGTTCGGGACAGAATAGCAATCAGCCCCAGCATTTT; CDR3aa: CASSSGQNSNQPQHF
d_gene: TRBD1; j_gene: TRBJ2-7; abundance: .; v_gene: TRBV6-5; CDR3nt: TGTGCCAGCAGACGGACAGGGCACTCCTACGAGCAGTACTTC; CDR3aa: CASRRTGHSYEQYF
d_gene: .; j_gene: TRBJ2-5; abundance: .; v_gene: TRBV11-2; CDR3nt: TGTGCCAGCAGATACCGGGAGACCCAGTACTTC; CDR3aa: CASRYRETQYF
d_gene: TRBD2; j_gene: TRBJ2-3; abundance: .; v_gene: TRBV5-4; CDR3nt: TGTGCCAGCAGCTTGGGGACTAGCGGTCGCACAGATACGCAGTATTTT; CDR3aa: CASSLGTSGRTDTQYF
d_gene: TRBD1; j_gene: TRBJ2-5; abundance: .; v_gene: TRBV18; CDR3nt: TGTGCCAGCTCACCGACAGGGAACTCTCCCGGAGAGACCCAGTACTTC; CDR3aa: CASSPTGNSPGETQYF
d_gene: TRBD2; j_gene: TRBJ2-1; abundance: .; v_gene: TRBV7-2; CDR3nt: TGTGCCAGCAGCTTAGTGGCGGGAGCGATCAATGAGCAGTTCTTC; CDR3aa: CASSLVAGAINEQFF
d_gene: TRBD1; j_gene: TRBJ1-5; abundance: .; v_gene: TRBV28; CDR3nt: TGTGCCAGCAGCTCAATCCCGGGACAGGTCCGCCAGCCCCAGCATTTT; CDR3aa: CASSSIPGQVRQPQHF
d_gene: .; j_gene: TRBJ1-6; abundance: .; v_gene: TRBV6-1; CDR3nt: TGTGCCAGCAGCCCACCGATGGGTAATAATTCACCCCTCCACTTT; CDR3aa: CASSPPMGNNSPLHF
d_gene: .; j_gene: TRBJ2-3; abundance: .; v_gene: TRBV7-2; CDR3nt: TGTGCCAGCAGCTTAGGGGGACCTCGCACAGATACGCAGTATTTT; CDR3aa: CASSLGGPRTDTQYF
d_gene: .; j_gene: TRBJ1-5; abundance: .; v_gene: TRBV28; CDR3nt: TGTGCCAGCAGTCCCCCCCGGGAGTGGATGAGTCAGCCCCAGCATTTT; CDR3aa: CASSPPREWMSQPQHF
d_gene: .; j_gene: TRBJ2-6; abundance: .; v_gene: TRBV10-3; CDR3nt: TGTGCCATCAGGTACTCTGGGGCCAACGTCCTGACTTTC; CDR3aa: CAIRYSGANVLTF
d_gene: .; j_gene: TRBJ1-4; abundance: .; v_gene: TRBV9; CDR3nt: TGTGCCAGCAGCGTAGTTGGCACAACTAATGAAAAACTGTTTTTT; CDR3aa: CASSVVGTTNEKLFF
d_gene: .; j_gene: TRBJ1-1; abundance: few; v_gene: TRBV7-9; CDR3nt: TGTGCCAGCAGCCCACAGAGCATGAACACTGAAGCTTTCTTT; CDR3aa: CASSPQSMNTEAFF
d_gene: .; j_gene: TRBJ2-7; abundance: .; v_gene: TRBV19; CDR3nt: TGTGCCAGTAGTAGGGACGCAGAATACGAGCAGTACTTC; CDR3aa: CASSRDAEYEQYF
d_gene: .; j_gene: TRBJ1-3; abundance: .; v_gene: TRBV7-2; CDR3nt: TGTGCCAGCAGCTTAGGGATAGGTATCAGAAACACCATATATTTT; CDR3aa: CASSLGIGIRNTIYF
d_gene: .; j_gene: TRBJ2-7; abundance: .; v_gene: TRBV6-5; CDR3nt: TGTGCCAGCAGTTATTATTCCGGGGTCTACGAGCAGTACTTC; CDR3aa: CASSYYSGVYEQYF
d_gene: TRBD1; j_gene: TRBJ2-2; abundance: .; v_gene: TRBV12-5; CDR3nt: TGTGCTAGTGGTTTGGGCGGGACAGGGGTTAACACCGGGGAGCTGTTTTTT; CDR3aa: CASGLGGTGVNTGELFF
d_gene: .; j_gene: TRBJ1-1; abundance: many; v_gene: TRBV28; CDR3nt: TGTGCCAGCAGTTTACGGTTCGACAGATTCACTGAAGCTTTCTTT; CDR3aa: CASSLRFDRFTEAFF
d_gene: .; j_gene: TRBJ2-5; abundance: once; v_gene: TRBV5-1; CDR3nt: TGCGCCAGCAGCCCCGGGGCCATTCAAGAGACCCAGTACTTC; CDR3aa: CASSPGAIQETQYF
d_gene: TRBD1; j_gene: TRBJ1-2; abundance: .; v_gene: TRBV7-9; CDR3nt: TGTGCCAGCAGCTCATGGGACAGGGAAGTAGGTGGCTACACCTTC; CDR3aa: CASSSWDREVGGYTF
d_gene: .; j_gene: TRBJ1-2; abundance: once; v_gene: TRBV2; CDR3nt: TGTGCCAGCAGTGCCCTAAGGGAGGGGGGCTACACCTTC; CDR3aa: CASSALREGGYTF
d_gene: .; j_gene: TRBJ2-3; abundance: .; v_gene: TRBV7-3; CDR3nt: TGTGCCAGCAGCTCGGACCCCGGAGATACGCAGTATTTT; CDR3aa: CASSSDPGDTQYF
d_gene: TRBD2; j_gene: TRBJ2-1; abundance: .; v_gene: TRBV25-1; CDR3nt: TGTGCCAGCAGTGATCCCGGGACTAGCGGGAGTCATGAGCAGTTCTTC; CDR3aa: CASSDPGTSGSHEQFF